The rows below give T cell receptor beta chains drawn from one sample of a study of cytomegalovirus exposure and HLA in healthy donors. Profiling relied on immunoSEQ multiplex PCR, and the TCRdb table lists in-frame clones only, not all of them. The sample holds about 170,000 clones, approximately 80% seen once. Material for sequencing was PBMCs. The receptors originated from a woman aged 18-29 years in good health and CMV-seronegative. CDR3s include the opening cysteine and the closing phenylalanine or tryptophan. D genes are given only for firm matches. Size tells how often a clone was seen (once, few, many) or the class of an expanded clone, and some rows leave it out.

d_call | j_call | clone_size | v_call | cdr3_nt | cdr3_aa
TRBD1 | TRBJ1-1 | NA | TRBV6-5 | TGTGCCAGCAACACAAGACAGGGCACTGAAGCTTTCTTT | CASNTRQGTEAFF
NA | TRBJ2-1 | NA | TRBV7-9 | TGTGCCAGCAGCTCCCTTTGGGGCGCGACCAGCAATGAGCAGTTCTTC | CASSSLWGATSNEQFF
NA | TRBJ2-7 | NA | TRBV28 | TGTGCCAGCAGCCAACTATACGAGCAGTACTTC | CASSQLYEQYF
NA | TRBJ2-1 | NA | TRBV5-1 | TGCGCCAGCAGTGGTGGGGGCGAACTTTACAATGAGCAGTTCTTC | CASSGGGELYNEQFF
TRBD2 | TRBJ2-7 | NA | TRBV6-1 | TGTGCCAGCAGTGAATGGGAGGGGTACTACGAGCAGTACTTC | CASSEWEGYYEQYF
NA | TRBJ2-1 | NA | TRBV10-3 | TGTGCCATCAGTGTAGAGGCTGAGCAGTTCTTC | CAISVEAEQFF
TRBD2 | TRBJ2-5 | NA | TRBV2 | TGTGCCAGCAGTGAGGAAAGATGGACGGGAGGGGGAGAGACCCAGTACTTC | CASSEERWTGGGETQYF
NA | TRBJ1-5 | NA | TRBV28 | TGTGCCAGCAGTTTAGAACAGGGAGAGCAGCCCCAGCATTTT | CASSLEQGEQPQHF
TRBD2 | TRBJ2-1 | NA | TRBV27 | TGTGCCAGCAGTTTCCTGGGGGGGAACTCCTACAATGAGCAGTTCTTC | CASSFLGGNSYNEQFF
TRBD1 | TRBJ2-5 | NA | TRBV5-1 | TGCGCCAGCAGCCCGACAGGGGACCGGGAGACCCAGTACTTC | CASSPTGDRETQYF
NA | TRBJ1-5 | NA | TRBV2 | TGTGCCAGCAGTGAAGTCGGGGACACCAACCAGCCCCAGCATTTT | CASSEVGDTNQPQHF
TRBD1 | TRBJ2-7 | NA | TRBV7-9 | TGTGCCAGCAGCTTAGCAGGGACAGGGCTCTACGAGCAGTACTTC | CASSLAGTGLYEQYF
TRBD1 | TRBJ1-2 | NA | TRBV7-9 | TGTTCCAGCAGCCCATCGGAGGGGGCCACTAACTATGGCTACACCTTC | CSSSPSEGATNYGYTF
NA | TRBJ1-1 | NA | TRBV19 | TGTGCCAGTACGGGAGGGGGGAACACTGAAGCTTTCTTT | CASTGGGNTEAFF
TRBD2 | TRBJ2-1 | NA | TRBV7-3 | TGTGCCAGCAGCTTAACGAGGCTAGCGGGAGGTGAGCAGTTCTTC | CASSLTRLAGGEQFF
TRBD1 | TRBJ1-5 | NA | TRBV28 | TGTGCCAGCAGTTCTTTACACAGGGGCTCGACCCAGCATTTT | CASSSLHRGSTQHF
NA | TRBJ1-4 | NA | TRBV18 | TGTGCCAGCTCGAAACAGGGAGCCACATTCGATGAAAAACTGTTTTTT | CASSKQGATFDEKLFF
TRBD1 | TRBJ1-2 | NA | TRBV7-9 | TGTTCCAGCAGCCGGGCGACAGGGGCGACCTATGGCTACACCTTC | CSSSRATGATYGYTF
NA | TRBJ2-7 | NA | TRBV6-1 | TGTGCCAGCAGTGACTGGGGTGGGACGGGGGGCCCCGAGCAGTACTTC | CASSDWGGTGGPEQYF
NA | TRBJ1-1 | NA | TRBV18 | TGTGCCAGCTCACCAGGGGACGGGGGTTATATTGAAGCTTTCTTT | CASSPGDGGYIEAFF
NA | TRBJ1-1 | NA | TRBV4-1 | TGCGCCAGCAGCCAAGGGTATAGAATGAACACTGAAGCTTTCTTT | CASSQGYRMNTEAFF
TRBD2 | TRBJ2-1 | once | TRBV5-1 | TGCGCCAGCAGCCAAGCGGGAGAGGTTGACAATGAGCAGTTCTTC | CASSQAGEVDNEQFF
NA | TRBJ1-2 | NA | TRBV29-1 | TGCAGCGTTGGCGGGGCTAACTATGGCTACACCTTC | CSVGGANYGYTF
TRBD2 | TRBJ2-2 | NA | TRBV19 | TGTGCCAGTAGTGTTCGGGGGGGGCCGAACACCGGGGAGCTGTTTTTT | CASSVRGGPNTGELFF
TRBD2 | TRBJ2-7 | NA | TRBV4-1 | TGCGCCAGCAGCCAAGCCGGGGGGGTTTCCTACGAGCAGTACTTC | CASSQAGGVSYEQYF
NA | TRBJ2-7 | few | TRBV25-1 | TGTGCCAGCAGTGGACGGGATTCCCCGACCTACGAGCAGTACTTC | CASSGRDSPTYEQYF
NA | TRBJ2-5 | few | TRBV7-9 | TGTGCCAGCAGCTTAGGTGGGGGCGGCCAAGAGACCCAGTACTTC | CASSLGGGGQETQYF
TRBD1 | TRBJ1-1 | once | TRBV6-5 | TGTGCCAGCCTTAGACAGGGGTCCATGAACACTGAAGCTTTCTTT | CASLRQGSMNTEAFF
TRBD1 | TRBJ2-4 | NA | TRBV11-2 | TGTGCCAGCAGCTTCCTACAGGGGGTTGATGCCAAAAACATTCAGTACTTC | CASSFLQGVDAKNIQYF
NA | TRBJ2-3 | NA | TRBV18 | TGTGCCAGCTCTGAGGGCACAGATACGCAGTATTTT | CASSEGTDTQYF
TRBD2 | TRBJ2-2 | NA | TRBV7-9 | TGTGCCAGCAGCTTCCCCGAGCGGGAAGACACCGGGGAGCTGTTTTTT | CASSFPEREDTGELFF
TRBD1 | TRBJ1-3 | NA | TRBV7-8 | TGTGCCAGCAGCTTATGGACAGGGGCGAGTTCTGGAAACACCATATATTTT | CASSLWTGASSGNTIYF
NA | TRBJ1-2 | NA | TRBV11-2 | TGTGCCAGCAGCTTAGCCGGCGGAGGCTATGGCTACACCTTC | CASSLAGGGYGYTF
TRBD1 | TRBJ1-3 | NA | TRBV29-1 | TGCAGCGTTGAAGATGACAGGGTATCTGGAAACACCATATATTTT | CSVEDDRVSGNTIYF
TRBD2 | TRBJ2-5 | NA | TRBV5-1 | TGCGCCAGCAGCTTGGTAGGACTAGCTGGGGAGACCCAGTACTTC | CASSLVGLAGETQYF
NA | TRBJ2-7 | NA | TRBV6-5 | TGTGCCAGCAGTCTTGGACAAGGTTCCTACGAGCAGTACTTC | CASSLGQGSYEQYF
NA | TRBJ1-2 | NA | TRBV2 | TGTGCCAGCAGTGGTTGGGGGGATGGCTACACCTTC | CASSGWGDGYTF
TRBD1 | TRBJ2-3 | NA | TRBV5-1 | TGCGCCAGCAGCTCCGGACAGGGGGCAGATACGCAGTATTTT | CASSSGQGADTQYF
NA | TRBJ2-1 | NA | TRBV14 | TGTGCCAGCAGCCCGAGAATAGCGTCGGATGAGCAGTTCTTC | CASSPRIASDEQFF
TRBD1 | TRBJ1-1 | NA | TRBV2 | TGTGCCAGCACCTTGGGACAGTCTAACACTGAAGCTTTCTTT | CASTLGQSNTEAFF
NA | TRBJ1-6 | NA | TRBV9 | TGTGCCAGCAGCGTTGAGGGCTCTAATTCACCCCTCCACTTT | CASSVEGSNSPLHF
NA | TRBJ1-1 | once | TRBV7-9 | TGTGCCAGCAGCGGACGACAGAGGAACACTGAAGCTTTCTTT | CASSGRQRNTEAFF
TRBD2 | TRBJ2-1 | NA | TRBV4-2 | TGTGCCAGCAGCCAAGATCCTAGCGGGGGCTACAATGAGCAGTTCTTC | CASSQDPSGGYNEQFF
NA | TRBJ1-3 | NA | TRBV2 | TGTGCCAGCAGGGACGGGGTCGGAAACACCATATATTTT | CASRDGVGNTIYF
TRBD1 | TRBJ1-2 | NA | TRBV11-2 | TGTGCCAGCAGCCGGCCCGGGACAGGCCTCCATGGCTACACCTTC | CASSRPGTGLHGYTF
NA | TRBJ1-3 | NA | TRBV27 | TGTGCCAGCAGTTCTTCTGCGAGCTCTGGAAACACCATATATTTT | CASSSSASSGNTIYF
TRBD1 | TRBJ1-1 | NA | TRBV2 | TGTGCCAGTAGGGGGCAGAACACTGAAGCTTTCTTT | CASRGQNTEAFF
NA | TRBJ2-7 | NA | TRBV27 | TGTGCCAGCAGTCCCACTACCGGAGGTACCCACGAGCAGTACTTC | CASSPTTGGTHEQYF
TRBD1 | TRBJ1-5 | once | TRBV6-1 | TGTGCCAGCAGCCGGGACAGGACAAATCAGCCCCAGCATTTT | CASSRDRTNQPQHF
NA | TRBJ2-1 | NA | TRBV27 | TGTGCCAGCAGTTCGCCACTCGTCACGCGGAACAATGAGCAGTTCTTC | CASSSPLVTRNNEQFF
NA | TRBJ1-4 | NA | TRBV7-9 | TGTGCCAGCAGCTTTTGGGACGGGGGTAATGAAAAACTGTTTTTT | CASSFWDGGNEKLFF
NA | TRBJ2-7 | NA | TRBV6-6 | TGTGCCAGCAACTCCGGGGGTTCCTACGAGCAGTACTTC | CASNSGGSYEQYF
NA | TRBJ1-5 | NA | TRBV30 | TGTGCCTGGAGCCCCACGACAGGTCAGCCCCAGCATTTT | CAWSPTTGQPQHF